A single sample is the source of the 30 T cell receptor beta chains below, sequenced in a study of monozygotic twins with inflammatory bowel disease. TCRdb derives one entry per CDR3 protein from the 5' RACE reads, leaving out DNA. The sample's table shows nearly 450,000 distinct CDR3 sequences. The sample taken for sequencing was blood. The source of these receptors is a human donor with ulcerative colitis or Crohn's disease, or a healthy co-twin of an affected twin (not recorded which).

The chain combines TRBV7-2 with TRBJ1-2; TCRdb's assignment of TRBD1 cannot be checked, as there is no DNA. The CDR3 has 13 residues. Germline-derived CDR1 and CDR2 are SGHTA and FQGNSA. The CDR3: CASSTRVGYGYTF.

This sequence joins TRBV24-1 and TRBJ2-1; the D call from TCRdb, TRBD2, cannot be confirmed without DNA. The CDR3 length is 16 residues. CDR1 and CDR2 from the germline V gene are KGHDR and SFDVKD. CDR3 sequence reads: CATSGTAGASLVEQFF.

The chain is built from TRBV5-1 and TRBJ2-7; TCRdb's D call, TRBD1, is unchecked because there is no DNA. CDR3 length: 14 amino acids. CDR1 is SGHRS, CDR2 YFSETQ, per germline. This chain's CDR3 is CASSGDRGAYEQYF. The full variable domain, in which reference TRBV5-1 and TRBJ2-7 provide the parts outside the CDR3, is KAGVTQTPRYLIKTRGQQVTLSCSPISGHRSVSWYQQTPGQGLQFLFEYFSETQRNKGNFPGRFSGRQFSNSRSEMNVSTLELGDSALYLCASSGDRGAYEQYFGPGTRLTVT.

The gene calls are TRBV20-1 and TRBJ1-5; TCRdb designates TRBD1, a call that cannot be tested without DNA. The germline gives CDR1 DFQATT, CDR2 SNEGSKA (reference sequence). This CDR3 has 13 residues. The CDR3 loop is CSAAGQSNQPQHF.

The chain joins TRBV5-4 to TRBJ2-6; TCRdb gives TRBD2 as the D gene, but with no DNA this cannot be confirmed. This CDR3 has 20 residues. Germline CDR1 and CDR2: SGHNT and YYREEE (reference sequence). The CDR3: CASSLAGLAGGPSGANVLTF.

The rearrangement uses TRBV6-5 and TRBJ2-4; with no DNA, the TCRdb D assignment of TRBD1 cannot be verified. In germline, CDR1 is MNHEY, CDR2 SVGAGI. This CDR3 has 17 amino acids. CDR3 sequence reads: CASSYSGGGSGANIQYF.

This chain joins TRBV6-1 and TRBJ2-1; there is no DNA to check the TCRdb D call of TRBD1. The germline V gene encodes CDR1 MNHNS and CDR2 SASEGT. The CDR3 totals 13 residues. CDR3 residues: CASSSGQNNEQFF.

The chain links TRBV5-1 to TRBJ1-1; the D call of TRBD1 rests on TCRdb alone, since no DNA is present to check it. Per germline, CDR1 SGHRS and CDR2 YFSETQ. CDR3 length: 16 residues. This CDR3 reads CASSYGAGQTNTEAFF.

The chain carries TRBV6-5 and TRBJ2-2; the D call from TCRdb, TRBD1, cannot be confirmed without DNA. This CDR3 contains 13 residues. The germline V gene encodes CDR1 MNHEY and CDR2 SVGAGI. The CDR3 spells CSGGTGNTGELFF.

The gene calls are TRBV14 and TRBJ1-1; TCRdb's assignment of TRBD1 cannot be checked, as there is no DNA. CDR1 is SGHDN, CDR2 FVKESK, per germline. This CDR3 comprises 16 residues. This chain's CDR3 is CASSQDGQGRNTEAFF.

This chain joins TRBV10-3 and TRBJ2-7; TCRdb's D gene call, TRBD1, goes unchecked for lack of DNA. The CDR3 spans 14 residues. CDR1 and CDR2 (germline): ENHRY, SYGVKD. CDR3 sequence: CAISPSTESYEQYF.

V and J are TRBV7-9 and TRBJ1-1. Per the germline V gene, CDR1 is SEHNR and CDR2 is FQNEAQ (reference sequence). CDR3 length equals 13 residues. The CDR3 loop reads CASSLGGRVEAFF.

The CDR3 protein is CASSSGGSDEQYF. The rearrangement joins TRBV27 to TRBJ2-7. Germline V lookup: CDR1 MNHEY, CDR2 SMNVEV (reference sequence). This CDR3 has 13 residues.

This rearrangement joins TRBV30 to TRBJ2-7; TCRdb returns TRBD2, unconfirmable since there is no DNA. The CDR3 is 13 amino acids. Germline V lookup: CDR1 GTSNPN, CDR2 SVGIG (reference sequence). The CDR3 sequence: CAWSEDSGYEQYF.

The chain's CDR3 is CASSSPGQARPYDQYF. The chain has TRBV19 and TRBJ2-7; absent DNA, TCRdb's TRBD1 call cannot be checked. Germline CDR1 is LNHDA and CDR2 is SQIVND (reference sequence). CDR3 length: 16 residues.

The CDR3 sequence: CASSRDGYEQYF. The rearrangement links TRBV7-2 to TRBJ2-7. Germline CDR1 SGHTA, CDR2 FQGNSA. The CDR3 has 12 residues.

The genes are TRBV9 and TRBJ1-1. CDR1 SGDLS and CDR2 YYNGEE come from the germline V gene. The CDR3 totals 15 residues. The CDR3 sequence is CASSELYELNTEAFF.

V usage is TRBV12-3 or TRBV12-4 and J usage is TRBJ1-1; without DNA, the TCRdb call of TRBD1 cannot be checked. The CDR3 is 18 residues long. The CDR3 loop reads CASSPWKTRDRSNTEAFF.

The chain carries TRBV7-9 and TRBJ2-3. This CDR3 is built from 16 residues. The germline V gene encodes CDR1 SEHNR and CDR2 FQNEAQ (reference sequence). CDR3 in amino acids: CASSLGLSPRTDTQYF.

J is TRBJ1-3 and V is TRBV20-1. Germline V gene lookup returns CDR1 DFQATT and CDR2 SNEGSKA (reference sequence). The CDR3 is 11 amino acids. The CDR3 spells CSAKTTGQQYF.

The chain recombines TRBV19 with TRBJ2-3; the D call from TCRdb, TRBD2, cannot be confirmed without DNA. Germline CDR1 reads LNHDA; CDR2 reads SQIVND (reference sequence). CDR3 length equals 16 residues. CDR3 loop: CANSRLAGSSTDTQYF.

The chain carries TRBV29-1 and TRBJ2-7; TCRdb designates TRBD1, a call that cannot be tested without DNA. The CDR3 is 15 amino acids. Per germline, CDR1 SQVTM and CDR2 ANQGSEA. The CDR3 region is CSVEEIWGDGYEQYF.

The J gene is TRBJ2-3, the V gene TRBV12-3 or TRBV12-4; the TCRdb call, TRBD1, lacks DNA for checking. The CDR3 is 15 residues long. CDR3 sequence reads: CASSYRDRGGDTQYF.

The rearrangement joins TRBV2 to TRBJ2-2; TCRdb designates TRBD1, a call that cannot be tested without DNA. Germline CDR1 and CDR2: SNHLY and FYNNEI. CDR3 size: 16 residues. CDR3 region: CASSPDRVANTGELFF.

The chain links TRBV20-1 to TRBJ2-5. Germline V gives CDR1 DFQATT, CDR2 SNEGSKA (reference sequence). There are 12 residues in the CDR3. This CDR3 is CSALAGQETQYF.

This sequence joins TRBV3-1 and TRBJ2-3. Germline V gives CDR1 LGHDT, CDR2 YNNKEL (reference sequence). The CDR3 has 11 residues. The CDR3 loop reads CASSQMDTQYF.

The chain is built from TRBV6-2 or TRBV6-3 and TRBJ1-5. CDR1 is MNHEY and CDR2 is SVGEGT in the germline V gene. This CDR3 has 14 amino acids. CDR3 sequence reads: CASSYPRQNQPQHF.

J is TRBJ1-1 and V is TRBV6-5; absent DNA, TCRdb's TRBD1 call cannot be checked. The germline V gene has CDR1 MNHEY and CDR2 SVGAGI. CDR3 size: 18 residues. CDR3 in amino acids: CASSLTTGVGWGYPEAFF.

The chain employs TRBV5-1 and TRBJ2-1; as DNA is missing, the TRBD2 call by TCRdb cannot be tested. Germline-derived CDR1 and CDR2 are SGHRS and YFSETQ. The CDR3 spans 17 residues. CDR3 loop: CASSFLPGLADGNEQFF.

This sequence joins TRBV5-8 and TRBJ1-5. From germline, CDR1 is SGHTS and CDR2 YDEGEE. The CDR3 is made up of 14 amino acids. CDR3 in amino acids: CASSFPNNNQPQHF.